This is a list of T cell receptor beta chains from one sample in a study of graft-versus-host responses after intestinal transplantation. Profiling relied on immunoSEQ multiplex PCR, and the TCRdb table lists in-frame clones only, not all of them. This table has more than 13,000 clones, approximately 61% appearing once. Sequencing was performed on ileum tissue, taken around 94 weeks after intestinal transplantation. These receptors all come from a human patient who received an intestinal transplant, so some T cells may come from the graft donor. CDR3s include the opening cysteine and the closing phenylalanine or tryptophan. The D gene is left open where the match is weak. Not every row has a clone size; where given, it reads once, few, many or a size class.

v_gene: TRBV10-3
abundance: .
d_gene: TRBD2
j_gene: TRBJ2-3
CDR3nt: TGTGCCATCAGTGAGTCCGCCTCACTAGCGGGGGTTCAAGATACGCAGTATTTT
CDR3aa: CAISESASLAGVQDTQYF

v_gene: TRBV30
abundance: .
d_gene: .
j_gene: TRBJ1-1
CDR3nt: TGTGCCTGGTCCGAAGGGGTGGTGACTGAAGCTTTCTTT
CDR3aa: CAWSEGVVTEAFF

v_gene: TRBV7-9
abundance: once
d_gene: TRBD2
j_gene: TRBJ2-3
CDR3nt: TGTGCCAGCAGCCATACTAGCGGGGGGCCAGATACGCAGTATTTT
CDR3aa: CASSHTSGGPDTQYF

v_gene: TRBV7-9
abundance: .
d_gene: TRBD1
j_gene: TRBJ1-2
CDR3nt: TGTGCCAGCAGCTTCGGACAGGGAAATGGCTACACCTTC
CDR3aa: CASSFGQGNGYTF

v_gene: TRBV7-2
abundance: .
d_gene: .
j_gene: TRBJ2-7
CDR3nt: TGTGCCAGCAGCTTAGCCCTCGGACGGGGCTCCTACGAGCAGTACTTC
CDR3aa: CASSLALGRGSYEQYF

v_gene: TRBV7-9
abundance: .
d_gene: .
j_gene: TRBJ2-3
CDR3nt: TGTGCCAGCAGCTCCCCGCTGGCCACAGATACGCAGTATTTT
CDR3aa: CASSSPLATDTQYF

v_gene: TRBV30
abundance: .
d_gene: .
j_gene: TRBJ2-3
CDR3nt: TGTGCCTGGAGTGTCCTAGCCACAGATACGCAGTATTTT
CDR3aa: CAWSVLATDTQYF

v_gene: TRBV30
abundance: .
d_gene: .
j_gene: TRBJ1-2
CDR3nt: TGTGCCTGGAGTGTCCGTTCCTATGGCTACACCTTC
CDR3aa: CAWSVRSYGYTF

v_gene: TRBV6-6
abundance: few
d_gene: TRBD1
j_gene: TRBJ1-2
CDR3nt: TGTGCCAGCAGTTACGGACAGGGGTTTAACTATGGCTACACCTTC
CDR3aa: CASSYGQGFNYGYTF

v_gene: TRBV6-1
abundance: .
d_gene: .
j_gene: TRBJ2-4
CDR3nt: TGTGCCAGCAGTGAACTAATGGGCTTACGAAACATTCAGTACTTC
CDR3aa: CASSELMGLRNIQYF

v_gene: TRBV29-1
abundance: few
d_gene: .
j_gene: TRBJ2-1
CDR3nt: TGCAGCGTTGTAGGCGGCGGCCAGGGAAGGAACCGACGCTACAATGAGCAGTTCTTC
CDR3aa: CSVVGGGQGRNRRYNEQFF

v_gene: TRBV6-4
abundance: .
d_gene: TRBD1
j_gene: TRBJ1-6
CDR3nt: TGTGCCAGCAGTGCCAAGGGGGCAGATGGGTCACCCCTCCACTTT
CDR3aa: CASSAKGADGSPLHF

v_gene: TRBV6-4
abundance: .
d_gene: .
j_gene: TRBJ2-2
CDR3nt: TGTGCCAGCAGTGACTCGCCGACAGTTAACACCGGGGAGCTGTTTTTT
CDR3aa: CASSDSPTVNTGELFF

v_gene: TRBV5-3
abundance: few
d_gene: .
j_gene: TRBJ2-3
CDR3nt: TGTGCCAGAAGCTTGTGCGGCTGGAGCACAGATACGCAGTATTTT
CDR3aa: CARSLCGWSTDTQYF

v_gene: TRBV6-6
abundance: few
d_gene: TRBD1
j_gene: TRBJ2-7
CDR3nt: TGTGCCAGCTCGGTCGGGACAGGGCGCTACGAGCAGTACTTC
CDR3aa: CASSVGTGRYEQYF

v_gene: TRBV2
abundance: few
d_gene: TRBD2
j_gene: TRBJ2-7
CDR3nt: TGTGCCAGCAGTCTTGGACTAGTCGAGCAGTACTTC
CDR3aa: CASSLGLVEQYF

v_gene: TRBV29-1
abundance: .
d_gene: .
j_gene: TRBJ2-7
CDR3nt: TGCAGCGTTGAATCGGGGGAACCCTACGAGCAGTACTTC
CDR3aa: CSVESGEPYEQYF

v_gene: TRBV29-1
abundance: .
d_gene: TRBD1
j_gene: TRBJ1-2
CDR3nt: TGCAGCGGCGTACAGGGGGACTATGGCTACACCTTC
CDR3aa: CSGVQGDYGYTF

v_gene: TRBV7-9
abundance: .
d_gene: TRBD1
j_gene: TRBJ1-1
CDR3nt: TGTGCCAGCAGCTCGACAGGGCACCGCGCTGAAGCTTTCTTT
CDR3aa: CASSSTGHRAEAFF

v_gene: TRBV27
abundance: .
d_gene: .
j_gene: TRBJ1-1
CDR3nt: TGTGCCAGCAGTCTAGGCCGGGATCCCATGAACACTGAAGCTTTCTTT
CDR3aa: CASSLGRDPMNTEAFF

v_gene: TRBV9
abundance: once
d_gene: TRBD2
j_gene: TRBJ2-1
CDR3nt: TGTGCCAGCAGCGTATCAGCGGGGTCCCTCGACAATGAGCAGTTCTTC
CDR3aa: CASSVSAGSLDNEQFF

v_gene: TRBV23-1
abundance: .
d_gene: .
j_gene: TRBJ1-2
CDR3nt: TGCGCCAGCCCTAACCGGTGGAGGCCACTCCGCCATGGCTACACCTTC
CDR3aa: CASPNRWRPLRHGYTF

v_gene: TRBV6-5
abundance: .
d_gene: .
j_gene: TRBJ2-7
CDR3nt: TGTGCCAGCAACATTCTGGGGCAGGGGGAGCAGTACTTC
CDR3aa: CASNILGQGEQYF

v_gene: TRBV29-1
abundance: .
d_gene: .
j_gene: TRBJ2-7
CDR3nt: TGCAGCGTTGGGGACTACGAGCAGTACTTC
CDR3aa: CSVGDYEQYF

v_gene: TRBV7-9
abundance: few
d_gene: .
j_gene: TRBJ2-7
CDR3nt: TGTGCCAGCAGGGGCGCCTACGAGCAGTACTTC
CDR3aa: CASRGAYEQYF

v_gene: TRBV6-4
abundance: .
d_gene: TRBD2
j_gene: TRBJ2-3
CDR3nt: TGTGCCAGCAGTGACTCGACTAGCGGGGCGGGTGCAGATACGCAGTATTTT
CDR3aa: CASSDSTSGAGADTQYF

v_gene: TRBV5-4
abundance: .
d_gene: .
j_gene: TRBJ2-3
CDR3nt: TGTGCCAGCAGAACCGACTTCAGTAGCACAGATACGCAGTATTTT
CDR3aa: CASRTDFSSTDTQYF

v_gene: TRBV7-9
abundance: .
d_gene: .
j_gene: TRBJ1-2
CDR3nt: TGTGCCAGCAGCCTGCCGGGACATATAACTAACTATGGCTACACCTTC
CDR3aa: CASSLPGHITNYGYTF

v_gene: TRBV5-1
abundance: .
d_gene: .
j_gene: TRBJ1-2
CDR3nt: TGCGCCAGCAGCTTAACTCCCGGGACACTCTATGGCTACACCTTC
CDR3aa: CASSLTPGTLYGYTF

v_gene: TRBV30
abundance: .
d_gene: .
j_gene: TRBJ2-3
CDR3nt: TGTGCCTGGAGCCGACAGACAGGTACGCAGTATTTT
CDR3aa: CAWSRQTGTQYF

v_gene: TRBV4-3
abundance: .
d_gene: TRBD2
j_gene: TRBJ2-7
CDR3nt: TGCGCCAGCAGCCAAGACTATAGCGGGGGGGTAGACGAGCAGTACTTC
CDR3aa: CASSQDYSGGVDEQYF

v_gene: TRBV7-2
abundance: .
d_gene: .
j_gene: TRBJ1-1
CDR3nt: TGTGCCAGCAGCTCCCTACTTGCGGGGTCGTGGTCTGAAGCTTTCTTT
CDR3aa: CASSSLLAGSWSEAFF

v_gene: TRBV4-1
abundance: few
d_gene: TRBD1
j_gene: TRBJ2-3
CDR3nt: TGCGCCAGCAGCCACTCGGACAGGGGGGAACATACGCAGTATTTT
CDR3aa: CASSHSDRGEHTQYF

v_gene: TRBV6-1
abundance: .
d_gene: .
j_gene: TRBJ1-5
CDR3nt: TGTGCCAGCAGTGAAGGGACAGAAAATCAGCCCCAGCATTTT
CDR3aa: CASSEGTENQPQHF

v_gene: TRBV9
abundance: .
d_gene: .
j_gene: TRBJ1-5
CDR3nt: TGTGCCAGCAGCGTAGGACTCTACCCGACCGTTTATAGCAATCAGCCCCAGCATTTT
CDR3aa: CASSVGLYPTVYSNQPQHF

v_gene: TRBV4-3
abundance: .
d_gene: .
j_gene: TRBJ1-2
CDR3nt: TGCGCCAGCAGCCAAAAGCTGGGGGCCTACACCTTC
CDR3aa: CASSQKLGAYTF

v_gene: TRBV4-3
abundance: .
d_gene: .
j_gene: TRBJ1-1
CDR3nt: TGCGCCAGCAGCCAATTCTTGGGGCAGAACACTGAAGCTTTCTTT
CDR3aa: CASSQFLGQNTEAFF

v_gene: TRBV19
abundance: .
d_gene: .
j_gene: TRBJ2-3
CDR3nt: TGTGCCAGTAGTATTGGAGTATGGAGCACAGATACGCAGTATTTT
CDR3aa: CASSIGVWSTDTQYF

v_gene: TRBV10-3
abundance: once
d_gene: .
j_gene: TRBJ2-1
CDR3nt: TGTGCCATCAGTGAGTCGTTTGGGCCTAATCCCCATGAGCAGTTCTTC
CDR3aa: CAISESFGPNPHEQFF

v_gene: TRBV5-8
abundance: few
d_gene: TRBD1
j_gene: TRBJ2-3
CDR3nt: TGTGCCAGCAGCCCGGACAGGGGTACAGATACGCAGTATTTT
CDR3aa: CASSPDRGTDTQYF

v_gene: TRBV30
abundance: .
d_gene: TRBD1
j_gene: TRBJ2-3
CDR3nt: TGTGCCTGGGGGACAGCTAGCACAGATACGCAGTATTTT
CDR3aa: CAWGTASTDTQYF

v_gene: TRBV6-6
abundance: .
d_gene: .
j_gene: TRBJ2-6
CDR3nt: TGTGCCAGCAGTTCGCAGGGAAGGTGTGGGGCCAACGTCCTGACTTTC
CDR3aa: CASSSQGRCGANVLTF

v_gene: TRBV9
abundance: few
d_gene: TRBD1
j_gene: TRBJ1-6
CDR3nt: TGTGCCAGCAGCGTAGCTGTGGGACAGGCTTCACCCCTCCACTTT
CDR3aa: CASSVAVGQASPLHF

v_gene: TRBV7-9
abundance: .
d_gene: .
j_gene: TRBJ2-2
CDR3nt: TGTGCCAGCAGCATTGACAGGCCTGTGGAGCTGTTTTTT
CDR3aa: CASSIDRPVELFF

v_gene: TRBV5-1
abundance: .
d_gene: TRBD1
j_gene: TRBJ1-1
CDR3nt: TGCGCCAGCAGCCCTCCGACAGGGGCGACTGAAGCTTTCTTT
CDR3aa: CASSPPTGATEAFF

v_gene: TRBV6-1
abundance: .
d_gene: .
j_gene: TRBJ1-1
CDR3nt: TGTGCCAGCAGTGAAAGAGGGGGAGGGCCTGAAGCTTTCTTT
CDR3aa: CASSERGGGPEAFF

v_gene: TRBV12-5
abundance: .
d_gene: .
j_gene: TRBJ1-6
CDR3nt: TGTGCTAGTGGTTTGGTAAAGACGGGACATATATTTAATTCACCCCTCCACTTT
CDR3aa: CASGLVKTGHIFNSPLHF

v_gene: TRBV19
abundance: .
d_gene: .
j_gene: TRBJ2-7
CDR3nt: TGTGCCAGTAGTATAGGGGTCGGAGGCGAGCAGTACTTC
CDR3aa: CASSIGVGGEQYF

v_gene: TRBV2
abundance: .
d_gene: .
j_gene: TRBJ2-7
CDR3nt: TGTGCCAGTTCCGTAACAGGGAACCCGAAGGGCTACGAGCAGTACTTC
CDR3aa: CASSVTGNPKGYEQYF

v_gene: TRBV6-1
abundance: .
d_gene: TRBD1
j_gene: TRBJ2-7
CDR3nt: TGTGCCAGCAGTGAAGGGTTGGCAGGGGGCTACGAGCAGTACTTC
CDR3aa: CASSEGLAGGYEQYF

v_gene: TRBV4-1
abundance: few
d_gene: TRBD1
j_gene: TRBJ2-3
CDR3nt: TGCGCCAGCAGCCAAGACCCGGGACAGAGCACAGATACGCAGTATTTT
CDR3aa: CASSQDPGQSTDTQYF

v_gene: TRBV18
abundance: .
d_gene: .
j_gene: TRBJ1-3
CDR3nt: TGTGCCAGCTCACCAGGGGCGGGACGGATCTCTGGAAACACCATATATTTT
CDR3aa: CASSPGAGRISGNTIYF

v_gene: TRBV5-6
abundance: once
d_gene: TRBD1
j_gene: TRBJ1-1
CDR3nt: TGTGCCAGCAGCTCAGATCCGGGACAGGGGGAGGCGGCCGACACTGAAGCTTTCTTT
CDR3aa: CASSSDPGQGEAADTEAFF

v_gene: TRBV29-1
abundance: few
d_gene: TRBD2
j_gene: TRBJ2-7
CDR3nt: TGCAGCGTTGAAGCCCTAGCGGGGAACTCCTACGAGCAGTACTTC
CDR3aa: CSVEALAGNSYEQYF

v_gene: TRBV5-1
abundance: few
d_gene: TRBD2
j_gene: TRBJ2-5
CDR3nt: TGCGCCAGCAGCTTGGCGGGAGGCCAAGAGACCCAGTACTTC
CDR3aa: CASSLAGGQETQYF